This T cell receptor beta chain was identified in a study of blood T cells in healthy people across ages. The V end lost 4 bases, the J end lost 6 bases, and 9 bases lay between the germline ends. The CDR3 covers 13 residues. Germline CDR1 MNHEY, CDR2 SMNVEV (reference sequence). Combining a sample-barcoded 5' primer with a J-beta primer mix, a second PCR ran for roughly 7 to 12 cycles. TCRdb used MiXCR to reprocess the 5' RACE reads, holding one entry per CDR3 protein. The sample consists of 750,000 or so distinct CDR3 sequences, approximately 25% of them appearing once. This sample was also put to use in a study of T cells of mothers and their children. That paper adds: Donation came from a few healthy Caucasian mothers together with their six children. It was through the M1S primer of the second PCR that sample barcodes and 2-4 random nucleotides were added. Normalized overlap was always slightly, never significantly, higher in related than unrelated mother-child pairs.

This receptor was obtained from a boy aged 5-17 years in good health. The rearrangement uses TRBV27 and TRBJ1-4; D gene uncertain. Sequenced sample: blood. The CDR3 here is CASSSTVDEKLFF. CDR3 bases: TGTGCCAGCAGTTCCACGGTGGATGAAAAACTGTTTTTT.